The 25 T cell receptor beta chains below come from one sample, sequenced in a study of beta chain features in type 1 diabetes. cDNA synthesis used the whole RNA isolate, giving expressed TCRB sequences. Clones were sequenced by immunoSEQ multiplex PCR, and TCRdb holds only the in-frame ones, with some missing. The sample yields about 410,000 clones, around 13% seen once. Sequencing was done on a sample of naive CD4+ T cells from blood. All receptors derive from a man aged 30 to 39 in good health.

The chain has TRBV10-3 and TRBJ1-2; D call uncertain. This CDR3 contains 14 residues. Germline V lookup: CDR1 ENHRY, CDR2 SYGVKD. Trimming left V 3 bases short and J 5 bases short, with 13 bases between. DNA for the CDR3: TGTGCCATCAGTGATCGGGCCGGGGAGTATGGCTACACCTTC. Encoded protein: CAISDRAGEYGYTF.

This clone showed up just a few times. This chain uses TRBV10-3 with TRBJ2-1, with TRBD2 matching 13 bases. The germline V gene has CDR1 ENHRY and CDR2 SYGVKD. This CDR3 has 15 residues. The J segment lost 6 bases and the V segment lost 10 bases, leaving 9 bases of the junction unmatched. CDR3 in DNA: TGTGCCACCGCCGGACTAGCGGGAGAGTTCAATGAGCAGTTCTTC. Residues: CATAGLAGEFNEQFF.

The chain couples TRBV20-1 to TRBJ2-7, with 7 nucleotides matching TRBD1. The germline CDR1 and CDR2 sequences are DFQATT and SNEGSKA (reference sequence). V shed 2 bases and J 6 bases; nucleotides not matched to a gene: 1. The CDR3 runs to 11 residues. This CDR3 is CSARRGLEQYF. CDR3 DNA: TGCAGTGCTAGAAGGGGGCTCGAGCAGTACTTC.

The V and J genes are TRBV6-5 and TRBJ2-1; the match to TRBD1 covers 7 bases. The CDR3 spans 14 residues. Trimming removed 5 bases from V and 6 bases from J; junction bases left unmatched: 7. Germline CDR1 MNHEY, CDR2 SVGAGI. The CDR3 nucleotides are TGTGCCAGCAGTCGAGACAGGGTCGTCAATGAGCAGTTCTTC. It yields the protein CASSRDRVVNEQFF.

The V call is TRBV7-2, the J call TRBJ2-7; 7 bases match TRBD1. Germline V gene data show CDR1 as SGHTA and CDR2 as FQGNSA. This CDR3 contains 13 residues. The V gene end was trimmed by 5 bases and the J gene end by 2 bases; junction bases not matched to a gene: 3. The CDR3 here is CASSTGQTYEQYF. CDR3 DNA sequence: TGTGCCAGCAGCACGGGACAGACCTACGAGCAGTACTTC.

In this sample, this clone turned up a few times. This chain joins TRBV4-3 and TRBJ2-5, with D uncertain. Trimming cost V 0 bases and J 1 base, with 9 bases left between them. The germline gives CDR1 LGHNA, CDR2 YSLEER. CDR3 length equals 15 residues. Written as DNA, the CDR3 is TGCGCCAGCAGCCAAGAGACCTCTTTCCAAGAGACCCAGTACTTC. This translates into CASSQETSFQETQYF.

The CDR3 is CASSVDGRQGALNTEAFF. CDR3 coding DNA: TGTGCCAGCAGCGTAGATGGTAGGCAGGGGGCCTTGAACACTGAAGCTTTCTTT. The chain links TRBV9 to TRBJ1-1, with 8 bases matching TRBD1. The CDR3 loop spans 18 amino acids. The germline V gene has CDR1 SGDLS and CDR2 YYNGEE. V dropped 0 bases and J dropped 0; count of bases not matched to a gene: 10.

J is TRBJ2-1 and V is TRBV29-1, with TRBD2 matching 11 bases. Losses at the gene ends were 4 bases for V and 0 bases for J; bases not matched to a gene: 8. This CDR3 spans 17 amino acids. Germline V gene lookup returns CDR1 SQVTM and CDR2 ANQGSEA. For the CDR3, the DNA is TGCAGCGTTGTTCGACTAGCGGGAATTAGCTCCTACAATGAGCAGTTCTTC. This translates into CSVVRLAGISSYNEQFF.

The rearrangement joins TRBV28 to TRBJ1-2; D is unresolved. V was pared by 5 bases and J by 3 bases, with 10 bases between. The CDR3 is 13 residues long. Germline assignment: CDR1 MDHEN and CDR2 SYDVKM. The CDR3 region is CASSPDFDYGYTF. The CDR3 bases are TGTGCCAGCAGTCCTGACTTCGACTATGGCTACACCTTC.

In this sample, this clone turned up a few times. The CDR3 sequence is CASSMAGRAKNIQYF. CDR3 in DNA: TGTGCCAGTAGTATGGCAGGGAGAGCCAAAAACATTCAGTACTTC. The chain recombines TRBV19 with TRBJ2-4; D assignment may be TRBD1 or TRBD2 (5 bases each). With 3 bases removed from V and 0 bases from J, the gap between germline ends came to 9 bases. Germline V gene data show CDR1 as LNHDA and CDR2 as SQIVND (reference sequence). The CDR3 contains 15 residues.

The V call is TRBV5-1, the J call TRBJ1-6; 7 bases align to TRBD1. V gave up 4 bases and J gave up 7 bases; unmatched junction bases: 8. This CDR3 spans 15 amino acids. Germline-derived CDR1 and CDR2 are SGHRS and YFSETQ. CDR3: CASSLLTGQNSPLHF. The CDR3 nucleotides are TGCGCCAGCAGCCTGTTGACAGGGCAAAATTCACCCCTCCACTTT. Drawing the rest from reference TRBV5-1 and TRBJ1-6, the complete variable domain is KAGVTQTPRYLIKTRGQQVTLSCSPISGHRSVSWYQQTPGQGLQFLFEYFSETQRNKGNFPGRFSGRQFSNSRSEMNVSTLELGDSALYLCASSLLTGQNSPLHFGNGTRLTVT.

About this clone itself: Additional DNA sequences in this sample encode the identical CDR3. The gene calls are TRBV30 and TRBJ1-1, with D possibly matching TRBD1 (5 bases). V dropped 3 bases and J dropped 1 base, with 6 bases sitting between them. Germline V gene data show CDR1 as GTSNPN and CDR2 as SVGIG (reference sequence). The CDR3 totals 12 residues. The CDR3 protein is CAWRTGNTEAFF. In DNA, the CDR3 is TGTGCCTGGAGAACAGGGAACACTGAAGCTTTCTTT.

This clone has only a few counts. The chain couples TRBV5-1 to TRBJ2-1, with D possibly being TRBD2 (6 bases). The CDR3 runs 13 residues. V shed 7 bases and J shed 12 bases, with 20 bases lying between them. In germline, CDR1 is SGHRS, CDR2 YFSETQ. In DNA, the CDR3 is TGCGCCAGCGCCAAATCGGGAGATGGGGCGCAGTTCTTC. It yields the protein CASAKSGDGAQFF.

Regarding this clone: Distinct nucleotide sequences in the sample also encode this CDR3. The chain is built from TRBV4-3 and TRBJ2-1; D not resolved. CDR3 length: 14 residues. Germline assignment: CDR1 LGHNA and CDR2 YSLEER. V was clipped by 1 base and J by 0 bases, with 4 bases between them. CDR3 nucleotides: TGCGCCAGCAGCCAAGTCGGCTCCTACAATGAGCAGTTCTTC. Protein: CASSQVGSYNEQFF.

The chain carries TRBV4-3 and TRBJ2-7, with unresolved D. V was cut by 0 bases and J by 9 bases, with 15 bases left in between. The germline gives CDR1 LGHNA, CDR2 YSLEER. The CDR3 runs to 14 residues. The CDR3 protein is CASSQDIGNLGQYF. The CDR3 DNA sequence: TGCGCCAGCAGCCAAGATATCGGTAATCTTGGGCAGTACTTC.

The chain uses TRBV9 and TRBJ2-2; 7 bases map to TRBD2. Per germline, CDR1 SGDLS and CDR2 YYNGEE. The CDR3 is 17 amino acids. The V segment lost 4 bases and the J segment 1 base; nucleotides outside the gene matches: 10. For the CDR3, the DNA is TGTGCCAGCAGCCCCCGTCCTCCTAGCGGGAACACCGGGGAGCTGTTTTTT. Translating gives CASSPRPPSGNTGELFF. Looking up the rest from reference TRBV9 and TRBJ2-2 gives the full variable domain: DSGVTQTPKHLITATGQRVTLRCSPRSGDLSVYWYQQSLDQGLQFLIQYYNGEERAKGNILERFSAQQFPDLHSELNLSSLELGDSALYFCASSPRPPSGNTGELFFGEGSRLTVL.

This rearrangement joins TRBV29-1 to TRBJ2-2, with 8 nucleotides matching TRBD1. The CDR3 runs 14 residues. The V gene end was trimmed by 3 bases and the J gene end by 4 bases; junction bases not matched to a gene: 4. Looked up from germline, CDR1 is SQVTM and CDR2 is ANQGSEA. The CDR3 loop reads CSVDDRGVTGELFF. CDR3 nucleotides: TGCAGCGTTGATGACAGGGGAGTCACCGGGGAGCTGTTTTTT.

The chain couples TRBV7-8 to TRBJ2-7, with no clear D. V shed 2 bases and J shed 3 bases, with 14 bases lying between them. The V gene's germline CDR1 is SGHVS and CDR2 FQNEAQ. The CDR3 covers 15 residues. The CDR3 region is CASSLFGRPYYEQYV. The CDR3 coding sequence is TGTGCCAGCAGCTTATTTGGCAGGCCTTACTACGAGCAGTACGTC.

In its sample, this clone was seen a few times. This sequence joins TRBV7-3 and TRBJ2-1; 9 bases agree with TRBD2. The junction had 12 bases not matched to a gene; V was cut back by 3 bases and J by 6 bases. Per the germline V gene, CDR1 is SGHTA and CDR2 is FQGTGA. The CDR3 length is 17 residues. DNA of the CDR3: TGTGCCAGCAGCTTTGACAGTAGCGGGAGAATTGGCAATGAGCAGTTCTTC. This translates into CASSFDSSGRIGNEQFF. Filled out from reference TRBV7-3 and TRBJ2-1, the complete variable domain reads GAGVSQTPSNKVTEKGKYVELRCDPISGHTALYWYRQSLGQGPEFLIYFQGTGAADDSGLPNDRFFAVRPEGSVSTLKIQRTERGDSAVYLCASSFDSSGRIGNEQFFGPGTRLTVL.

This clone appeared a few times. The V and J genes are TRBV19 and TRBJ2-5; D unresolved. Germline CDR1 reads LNHDA; CDR2 reads SQIVND (reference sequence). V was pared by 4 bases and J by 3 bases, with 3 bases between. The CDR3 is made up of 11 amino acids. As DNA, the CDR3 is TGTGCCAGTAGTAAGGAAGAGACCCAGTACTTC. This encodes CASSKEETQYF.

This clone was seen a handful of times. V is TRBV7-2 and J is TRBJ2-3; a possible D gene is TRBD2 (5 bases). With 2 bases removed from V and 0 bases from J, the gap between germline ends came to 9 bases. Germline V gives CDR1 SGHTA, CDR2 FQGNSA. This CDR3 contains 15 residues. The CDR3 is CASSLQLGSTDTQYF. The CDR3, as DNA: TGTGCCAGCAGCTTACAACTAGGAAGCACAGATACGCAGTATTTT.

The table lists this clone with a few counts. V gene TRBV6-6 combines with J gene TRBJ2-7; TRBD1 agrees at 7 bases. This CDR3 is 15 amino acids long. V dropped 6 bases and J dropped 0; count of bases not matched to a gene: 8. CDR1 is MNHNY, CDR2 SVGAGI, per germline (reference sequence). The CDR3 here is CASSLRGSLSYEQYV. CDR3 DNA: TGTGCCAGCAGCCTCAGGGGGTCCCTCTCCTACGAGCAGTACGTC.

The J gene is TRBJ2-1, the V gene TRBV4-3; the D gene is possibly TRBD2 (5 bases). Trimming stripped 1 base from V and 6 bases from J, with 13 bases between. Germline CDR1 LGHNA, CDR2 YSLEER. The CDR3 has 15 amino acids. CDR3 DNA: TGCGCCAGCAGCCAAGCAGTGGGAGTGGGCAATGAGCAGTTCTTC. Translating it yields CASSQAVGVGNEQFF.

The chain couples TRBV7-3 to TRBJ2-1, with 7 bases aligning to TRBD2. There are 15 residues in the CDR3. With V trimmed by 4 bases and J by 0 bases, 3 bases remained unmatched. Germline V gene sequence: CDR1 SGHTA, CDR2 FQGTGA. The CDR3 here is CASSSLAGSYNEQFF. DNA for the CDR3: TGTGCCAGCAGCTCCTTAGCGGGCTCCTACAATGAGCAGTTCTTC.

This clone was found a few times. The rearrangement joins TRBV11-2 to TRBJ2-1; TRBD2 matches 7 bases. V lost 5 bases, J lost 4 bases, and 11 bases stayed unmatched. Germline V gives CDR1 SGHAT, CDR2 FQNNGV. There are 16 residues in the CDR3. Written as DNA, the CDR3 is TGTGCCAGCAGCCTCCTGGGCGGGAGCGTGTACAATGAGCAGTTCTTC. It codes for CASSLLGGSVYNEQFF.